This T cell receptor (beta chain) was obtained from a study of blood T cell repertoires in COVID-19. Across the whole study: Donors in the United States, Italy and Spain gave samples during acute or convalescent COVID-19. PBMCs, B-cell-depleted T cells, or T cells provided the cDNA or gDNA that made up the material.

From germline, CDR1 is MGHDK and CDR2 SYGVNS. The V and J ends lost 6 bases and 5 bases respectively, with 14 bases between them. This CDR3 spans 13 amino acids. Original analysis: Amplification of reference gene primers provided the estimated nucleated cell counts. Here immunoSEQ multiplex PCR was the method, and the copy in TCRdb shows in-frame clones only, minus some. The V and J calls and clone size are taken from that table; D and trimming were inferred from the DNA. The sample shows around 300,000 clones, around 80% of them seen only once. The V and J genes are TRBV25-1 and TRBJ2-7, with a weak D call TRBD1 (6 bases). What was sequenced was peripheral blood. The source of this sequence is a man aged 30-40 years with active or convalescent COVID-19. CDR3 amino acids: CASSPQGQDEQYF. In nucleotides, the CDR3 is TGTGCCAGCAGCCCACAGGGCCAGGACGAGCAGTACTTC.